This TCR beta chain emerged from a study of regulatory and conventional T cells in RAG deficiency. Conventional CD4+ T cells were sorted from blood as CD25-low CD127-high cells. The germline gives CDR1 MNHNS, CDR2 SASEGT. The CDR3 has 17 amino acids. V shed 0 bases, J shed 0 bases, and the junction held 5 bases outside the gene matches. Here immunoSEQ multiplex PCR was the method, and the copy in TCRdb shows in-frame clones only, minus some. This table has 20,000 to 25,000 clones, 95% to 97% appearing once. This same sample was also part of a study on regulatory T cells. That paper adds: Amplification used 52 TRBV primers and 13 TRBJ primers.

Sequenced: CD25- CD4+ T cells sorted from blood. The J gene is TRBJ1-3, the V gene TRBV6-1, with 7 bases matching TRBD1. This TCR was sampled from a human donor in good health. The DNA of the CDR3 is TGTGCCAGCAGTGAAGCCTACAGGGGCAGCTCTGGAAACACCATATATTTT. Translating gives CASSEAYRGSSGNTIYF.